What follows describes a single T cell receptor (beta chain). This record comes from a study of early T cells in non-severe SARS-CoV-2 infection. Individual cDNA molecules each received unique molecular identifiers attached to them. In TCRdb, the 5' RACE reads were re-called with MiXCR into one record per CDR3 protein. The repertoire includes approximately 99,000 distinct CDR3 sequences, roughly an eighth of them detected once, and around 2.9% sits in the top ten. The V end was cut by 0 bases, the J end by 3 bases, with 10 bases between. The germline CDR1 and CDR2 sequences are SQVTM and ANQGSEA. The CDR3 extends over 14 amino acids.

The source of this sequence is an adult who was a healthcare worker with PCR-confirmed SARS-CoV-2 infection or an uninfected control (not recorded which). Sequencing was carried out using whole blood. V and J are TRBV29-1 and TRBJ2-3; no reliable D call. CDR3 DNA sequence: TGCAGCGTTGAAGAAGAGCTGGGGACAGATACGCAGTATTTT. Translated, it gives CSVEEELGTDTQYF.